This T cell receptor (beta chain) is from a study of cytomegalovirus exposure and HLA in healthy donors (dated by TCRdb to about 2017). In the study overall: According to an earlier analysis of a few hundred of the donors, roughly 180 million T cells yielded some 110 million unique TCR beta sequences and around 280 Gb of sequence data. Roughly 300 gigabases of sequencing data and approximately 93 million unique TCR sequences were included in an early release covering roughly 600 HLA-typed donors. The genetic ancestry cluster associated with self-reported Caucasian donors included around 76% of the roughly 400 genotyped donors. The study aimed to test whether cataloging public T cell receptors could reveal signatures of past pathogen exposure. The study profiled the T cell repertoires of under 850 subjects by immunosequencing and related them to cytomegalovirus serostatus. In addition to the first cohort of several hundred subjects, a separate validation cohort of 130 or so different subjects was used. High-throughput TCR immunosequencing, statistical association of individual TCRs with disease status, and machine learning were combined to predict cytomegalovirus infection status. A later analysis re-analyzed previously published TCR beta repertoires from 666 donors and added high-resolution HLA genotyping to study TCR occurrence patterns. In the later analysis, no new phenotypic data were used to find candidate immune exposures; instead, reliance was placed on TCR beta sequences and their occurrence across donors. An earlier analysis of nearly 600 of the donors applied high-throughput TCR beta sequencing to assess whether each TCR beta V gene segment acted as functional or pseudogenic. Donor age, sex, ethnicity and CMV serostatus were collected together with the repertoire data. Genome-wide SNP genotypes for about 65% of the roughly 700 donors were used in a later genetic analysis, which treated that subset as a discovery cohort. Every repertoire in the discovery cohort had been generated on one and the same sequencing platform. HLA typing covered class I and class II loci at four-digit resolution. The number of typed donors differed by locus: about 620-630 for A, B, C, DRB1 and DQB1; roughly 510 for DQA1; approximately 610 for DPA1; and about 450 for DPB1. Four or five DR-DQ haplotypes were handled as single units for association and clustering because linkage in the cohort was strong. Among several hundred genotyped donors of the cohort, an average of approximately 240,000 unique TCR beta nucleotide sequences was sequenced per donor, of which 15% to 20% were non-productive. Beyond this particular receptor, the publication reports: In vitro tests confirmed that three of the cytomegalovirus-associated TCR beta chains recognize cytomegalovirus antigens. A later analysis associated 16,951 TCR beta sequences with specific HLA alleles at a false discovery rate of 0.05. A total of roughly 160 TCR beta chains were listed by the study as associated with cytomegalovirus. According to a later analysis, most CMV-associated TCR beta chains appeared to be HLA-restricted, and the HLA associations seemed to be driven largely by CMV exposure. Strong co-occurrence of HLA alleles, especially DR and DQ, made assigning TCR associations to individual alleles difficult. A later genetic analysis associated a missense DCLRE1C variant with V-gene and J-gene trimming of TCR beta chains, and an independent cohort replicated the association. Because counts were too low, around 18 rarely observed V segments, including chromosome 9 orphons, were left out of the earlier analysis of approximately 500 of the donors. The sequencing pipeline was judged likely to have produced a cluster of highly shared sequence variants as a technical artifact. Because HLA typing was missing for some donors at each locus, association tests included only the typed subset. Sequencing depth was assumed to be roughly uniform across donors in the presence/absence analyses, though that assumption may not hold. While some public TCRs were present in many individuals, most TCR sequences turned up only very rarely across donors. A further reported finding was that TCR beta sequences accurately predicted the HLA-A and HLA-B alleles for most subjects in the first cohort. In an earlier analysis of about 600 of the donors, most TCR beta V segments appeared in productive rearrangements about 90% or about 30% of the time, broadly matching IMGT annotations. This cohort had only TCR beta chains sequenced, and the lack of alpha or paired-chain data limited which features could be detected. For the cohort, immune exposure information was limited to CMV serostatus. The classifier was reported to diagnose cytomegalovirus status with high specificity and sensitivity in both the original cohort and the validation cohort. In a later analysis, HLA-associated TCR beta chains were found to be more clonally expanded and to have lower generation probabilities than equally common non-associated chains. According to a later analysis, parvovirus B19, influenza, CMV and Epstein-Barr virus appeared linked to several top co-occurrence clusters. Compared with the approximately 670-donor mean, donors in an Asian-associated ancestry cluster had fewer N-insertions in productive TCRs, according to a later genetic analysis. Some IMGT-functional V segments, including TRBV6-2 and TRBV6-3, could not be told apart with the 87-base-pair reads, so those segments were excluded. In a later analysis, TCR association rates were found to vary across HLA loci, with the most associated TCRs seen for DRB1 alleles and the fewest for HLA-C alleles. The authors suggested that the approach could potentially be extended to other disease states and immunological phenotypes. Correlated functional status among segregating V segments might reflect linkage disequilibrium, but an unknown experimental factor could not be ruled out.

The germline V gene yields SGHRS for CDR1 and YFSETQ for CDR2. The CDR3 has 17 amino acids, counting the end cysteine and phenylalanine. Kept here is only the CDR3 DNA, which spans 51 bases and is read in frame from base 1. The germline V end is reduced by 2 bases and the J end by 1 base; junction bases left unmatched: 5. The cohort comprised more than 550 healthy bone marrow donors. At the time of sampling, every cohort member was nominally healthy, though immune exposures that went unrecorded were likely present. The donor tested CMV seropositive, placing the donor among the 289 seropositive members of the cohort. Each donor provided a peripheral blood sample, and peripheral blood mononuclear cells were used for TCR beta sequencing. Genomic DNA extraction from the blood cell samples was performed with the Qiagen DNeasy Blood Extraction Kit. The library relied on the immunoSEQ multiplex PCR assay. For the multiplex PCR, a mixture combining 60 forward primers for TCR Vbeta segments and 13 reverse primers for TCR Jbeta segments was used. A multiplex PCR assay on genomic DNA amplified the CDR3 region of rearranged TCR beta genes. The amplified TCR beta libraries were sequenced on the Illumina HiSeq System as 87-base-pair reads. In the source study's methods: Across the roughly 700 repertoires, a later analysis counted tens of millions of unique TCR beta chains, roughly 11 million of which were shared by at least two donors. A nearest-neighbor algorithm error-corrected the raw reads and collapsed the reads into unique sequences, merging closely related sequences to remove PCR and sequencing errors. Alignment of CDR3 sequences to IMGT reference sequences was used to assign V, D and J gene segments. For a sequence to be retained, a match of at least six nucleotides was required to both a V gene segment and a J gene segment. Rearrangements were called productive when the CDR3 lacked stop codons and stayed in frame with V and J; all others were non-productive. CDR3 was defined by IMGT convention, running from the second conserved V-encoded cysteine to the conserved J-encoded phenylalanine. The earlier analysis of about 640 of the donors excluded any sequence lacking an unambiguous match to a single V gene segment. An earlier analysis of a few hundred of the donors classified V segments as functional when productive rearrangements were above 56.7% and as segregating when the standard deviation between donors was above 5%. A statistical classification framework was developed to diagnose cytomegalovirus status using the catalog of TCR beta chain sequences. V and J gene assignment, in a later analysis, came from comparing TCR nucleotide sequences with IMGT/GENE-DB human TR gene sequences. In a later analysis, CDR3 sequences and most-parsimonious VDJ recombination scenarios were assigned using the TCRdist pipeline. In a later analysis, each TCR beta chain was defined by its CDR3 amino acid sequence together with its V-gene family, and reads lacking a unique V-gene family were excluded. As a way to deal with suspected cross-contamination and a sequencing artifact, a later analysis dropped hundreds of nucleotide sequences that were highly shared and had low generation probability. In a later analysis, a clonal expansion index for each public chain was calculated from normalized within-repertoire ranks of inferred template counts. In a later analysis, generation probabilities were computed using a VDJ recombination model fitted to out-of-frame rearrangements, and the results were checked against IGoR. In a later analysis, TCR-TCR, TCR-HLA and TCR-CMV co-occurrence was scored with hypergeometric tests, and a repertoire-size bias correction was applied to TCR pairs. To estimate false discovery rates, a later analysis permuted the HLA or CMV assignments 20 times. A later analysis grouped co-occurring TCRs with DBSCAN, adding TCRdist sequence similarity when clustering within HLA-allele-positive subsets. Repertoires with fewer than 30,000 or more than 120,000 public chains were left out of co-occurrence clustering, as were roughly five repertoires with anomalous nucleotide sharing. The table was pulled from immuneACCESS by TCRdb, which kept in-frame rearrangements only. Such tables lose some clones; where checked, under half of the loss comes from unresolved V genes, and the rest has no known cause. That table gives V, J and clone size, and the DNA gave D and trimming. Across this sample there are some 110,000 clones, with approximately 79% seen only once. Around 6.1% of the sample lies in the top ten.

Notes on this clone: Its antigen is still unknown. Per-base qualities were not stored, and no clone one base away is much larger.

The sequencing input was PBMCs. The chain employs TRBV5-1 and TRBJ2-3; 12 middle bases align to TRBD2. The sequence was obtained from a man aged 55 to 69 in good health and CMV-seropositive. The DNA sequence follows: TGCGCCAGCAGCTTAGGACTAGCGGGGCGTGGCACAGATACGCAGTATTTT. It codes for CASSLGLAGRGTDTQYF.